Following are 18 T cell receptor beta chains from one sample sequenced in a study of T cell responses to AZD1222 COVID-19 vaccine. Measured with immunoSEQ multiplex PCR; TCRdb has only the in-frame clones, and not every one. The table has about 190,000 clones, 90% to 95% seen once. This specimen was peripheral blood, taken on day 0 of AZD1222 vaccination. These receptor sequences come from an adult in good health.

The rearrangement joins TRBV28 to TRBJ1-5; perhaps TRBD1 as D (5 bases). CDR3 length equals 16 residues. The V end was cut by 5 bases, the J end by 1 base, with 15 bases between. Germline V CDR1 and CDR2: MDHEN, SYDVKM. In nucleotides, the CDR3 is TGTGCCAGCAGTCCATGGGGCGAGAGAAGCAATCAGCCCCAGCATTTT. Amino acids: CASSPWGERSNQPQHF.

V is TRBV28 and J is TRBJ2-7, with D unresolved. This CDR3 contains 13 residues. V shed 5 bases and J shed 3 bases, with 11 bases lying between them. Germline CDR1 and CDR2: MDHEN and SYDVKM. The CDR3 region has the DNA TGTGCCAGCAGTCTCCGGATGCGCTACGAGCAGTACTTC. It codes for CASSLRMRYEQYF.

The chain has TRBV28 and TRBJ2-7, with TRBD1 matching over 7 bases. The CDR3 totals 17 residues. J was trimmed by 0 bases and V by 3 bases; bases with no gene match: 11. Germline-derived CDR1 and CDR2 are MDHEN and SYDVKM. Written as DNA, the CDR3 is TGTGCCAGCAGTTTGGACGCAACAGGGGCCGACTCCTACGAGCAGTACTTC. Its translation: CASSLDATGADSYEQYF. The whole variable domain, filled in from reference TRBV28 and TRBJ2-7, reads DVKVTQSSRYLVKRTGEKVFLECVQDMDHENMFWYRQDPGLGLRLIYFSYDVKMKEKGDIPEGYSVSREKKERFSLILESASTNQTSMYLCASSLDATGADSYEQYFGPGTRLTVT.

The chain links TRBV30 to TRBJ1-1, with a weak D call TRBD1 (6 bases). Trimming pared 3 bases from V and 0 bases from J, leaving 11 bases between. CDR1 is GTSNPN, CDR2 SVGIG, per germline (reference sequence). CDR3 length: 14 amino acids. The CDR3 coding sequence is TGTGCCTGGAGCCTCGCAGGGGTGAACACTGAAGCTTTCTTT. Its protein product is CAWSLAGVNTEAFF. The whole variable domain, filled in from reference TRBV30 and TRBJ1-1, reads SQTIHQWPATLVQPVGSPLSLECTVEGTSNPNLYWYRQAAGRGLQLLFYSVGIGQISSEVPQNLSASRPQDRQFILSSKKLLLSDSGFYLCAWSLAGVNTEAFFGQGTRLTVV.

CDR3 in amino acids: CASSPYLDRTNTGELFF. In nucleotides, the CDR3 is TGTGCCAGCAGTCCGTACTTGGACAGAACGAACACCGGGGAGCTGTTTTTT. The chain carries TRBV28 and TRBJ2-2; tentatively, D is TRBD1 (6 bases). Germline V gives CDR1 MDHEN, CDR2 SYDVKM. V lost 5 bases, J lost 0 bases, and 16 bases lay in between. The CDR3 loop spans 17 amino acids. The variable domain in full, with the rest retrieved from reference TRBV28 and TRBJ2-2, is DVKVTQSSRYLVKRTGEKVFLECVQDMDHENMFWYRQDPGLGLRLIYFSYDVKMKEKGDIPEGYSVSREKKERFSLILESASTNQTSMYLCASSPYLDRTNTGELFFGEGSRLTVL.

Only one count was recorded for this clone. This chain links TRBV7-6 with TRBJ2-1; a weak D match, TRBD2 (7 bases). This CDR3 spans 17 amino acids. Trimming shortened V by 4 bases and J by 7 bases, and 23 bases separated the two germline ends. CDR1 and CDR2 from the germline V gene are SGHVS and FNYEAQ. The CDR3 DNA reads as TGTGCCAGCAGCTCTTCAACGGGGGGCGCAGGTGTTAATGAGCAGTTCTTC. As protein: CASSSSTGGAGVNEQFF.

The chain joins TRBV7-2 to TRBJ2-1; the match to TRBD1 covers 9 bases. Germline CDR1 reads SGHTA; CDR2 reads FQGNSA. J gave up 3 bases and V 5 bases, and 5 bases lay outside the gene matches. This CDR3 has 15 amino acids. The CDR3 loop reads CASSRTGEGYNEQFF. The CDR3 region has the DNA TGTGCCAGCAGCAGGACAGGGGAGGGCTACAATGAGCAGTTCTTC.

The CDR3 nucleotides are TGTGCCAGCAGCAATTTGGACTTCATCTACGAGCAGTACTTC. Amino acid sequence: CASSNLDFIYEQYF. The rearrangement joins TRBV21-1 to TRBJ2-7; no DNA check was done on the table's D call, TRBD2. TRBV21-1 is classified as a pseudogene. This CDR3 has 14 amino acids.

This clone was found once. The chain recombines TRBV27 with TRBJ2-7, with a possible D match to TRBD1 (6 bases). The CDR3 runs 13 residues. Germline CDR1 MNHEY, CDR2 SMNVEV (reference sequence). Trimming removed 3 bases from V and 2 bases from J, with 8 bases in between. The CDR3 is CASSFGTTYEQYF. The DNA of the CDR3 is TGTGCCAGCAGTTTTGGGACAACCTACGAGCAGTACTTC.

This clone was picked up a small number of times. The chain employs TRBV5-1 and TRBJ2-7; 10 bases map to TRBD2. V lost 1 base to trimming and J lost 6 bases; unmatched junction nucleotides: 10. The CDR3 sequence is 16 residues long. CDR1 and CDR2 from the germline V gene are SGHRS and YFSETQ. CDR3 DNA: TGCGCCAGCAGCTTGATGGGCAGCGGGAGGGTTCTCGAGCAGTACTTC. Translating it yields CASSLMGSGRVLEQYF.

The chain links TRBV20-1 to TRBJ2-3; D not certain. This CDR3 has 15 amino acids. Germline V CDR1 and CDR2: DFQATT, SNEGSKA (reference sequence). The germline V and J ends were trimmed by 3 bases and 0 bases, with 13 bases remaining between them. Here the CDR3 reads CSASWLAVSTDTQYF. The CDR3 coding sequence is TGCAGTGCTAGTTGGCTTGCGGTTAGCACAGATACGCAGTATTTT.

V gene TRBV29-1 combines with J gene TRBJ1-1; D perhaps matches TRBD1 (6 bases). Trimming cost V 1 base and J 6 bases, with 15 bases left between them. The germline CDR1 and CDR2 sequences are SQVTM and ANQGSEA. The CDR3 totals 14 residues. CDR3 loop: CSVEAPWGGPEAFF. DNA for the CDR3: TGCAGCGTTGAAGCCCCATGGGGGGGCCCTGAAGCTTTCTTT.

The CDR3 here is CASSEGAGADYGYTF. In DNA form, the CDR3 reads TGTGCCAGCAGCGAGGGTGCGGGGGCGGACTATGGCTACACCTTC. The chain couples TRBV27 to TRBJ1-2; a possible D gene is TRBD1 (6 bases). CDR1 and CDR2 (germline): MNHEY, SMNVEV (reference sequence). This CDR3 comprises 15 residues. The V gene lost 6 bases and the J gene lost 3 bases, with 17 bases spanning the gap.

This clone was recorded only once. CDR3 region: CASSQRGDEQFF. CDR3 DNA sequence: TGCGCCAGCAGTCAACGAGGCGATGAGCAGTTCTTC. The chain is built from TRBV23-1 and TRBJ2-1; unclear D gene. TRBV23-1 is an ORF for which the function is uncertain. Deletions cut 2 bases from V and 8 bases from J, with 7 bases between. This CDR3 is 12 amino acids long.

This chain's CDR3 is CASGLGVSTDTQYF. The CDR3 DNA is TGTGCCAGTGGACTAGGGGTTAGCACAGATACGCAGTATTTT. The chain couples TRBV19 to TRBJ2-3; 7 bases are a match to TRBD2. The V and J ends lost 8 bases and 0 bases, in that order; junction bases with no gene match: 5. Germline-derived CDR1 and CDR2 are LNHDA and SQIVND (reference sequence). The CDR3 spans 14 residues.

The chain uses TRBV15 and TRBJ2-2, with a weak D call TRBD1 (5 bases). Germline V lookup: CDR1 LNHNV, CDR2 YYDKDF (reference sequence). V lost 0 bases and J 6 bases, leaving 11 bases between the germline ends. The length of the CDR3 is 15 residues. CDR3 nucleotide sequence: TGTGCCACCAGCAGAGATGATGCAGGGCCCGGGGAGCTGTTTTTT. Translating gives CATSRDDAGPGELFF.

The gene calls are TRBV4-1 and TRBJ2-1; TRBD2 might be the D (7 bases). V was shortened by 6 bases and J by 4 bases, with 16 bases between the two germline ends. Germline CDR1 reads MGHRA; CDR2 reads YSYEKL. This CDR3 spans 15 amino acids. CDR3 bases: TGCGCCAGCAGTAGGGGGTGGACTAGTTACAATGAGCAGTTCTTC. Translated: CASSRGWTSYNEQFF.

The chain links TRBV19 to TRBJ1-3; D uncertain. Per the germline V gene, CDR1 is LNHDA and CDR2 is SQIVND (reference sequence). Trimming left V 3 bases short and J 1 base short, with 13 bases between. This CDR3 is built from 16 residues. This CDR3 reads CASSIRGETSGNTIYF. As DNA, the CDR3 is TGTGCCAGTAGTATCCGAGGCGAGACTTCTGGAAACACCATATATTTT.